The sequence of this T cell receptor (beta chain) was determined in a study of blood T cells in healthy people across ages. The authors ran a second PCR of roughly 6 to 11 cycles using a sample-barcoded 5' primer and a J-beta primer mix. TCRdb redid the calling of the 5' RACE reads with MiXCR, one entry per CDR3 protein. The table includes about 900,000 distinct CDR3 sequences, roughly 52% detected once. This clonotype was detected only a few times. Healthy Caucasians from Russia aged about 6 to 95 served as donors. The total RNA that was extracted per sample amounted to at least 6 micrograms. The sample was blood. The sequence derives from a man aged 25-45 years in good health.

CDR3 sequence reads: CASSQGGMRQGWYGYTF. Here the CDR3 DNA reads TGTGCCAGCAGCCAAGGGGGCATGCGGCAGGGTTGGTATGGCTACACCTTC. The gene calls are TRBV4-2 and TRBJ1-2; the D gene is possibly TRBD1 (5 bases). Germline CDR1 reads LGHNA; CDR2 reads YNFKEQ. The V end was cut by 1 base, the J end by 5 bases, with 20 bases between. The CDR3 is 17 amino acids.